This T cell receptor beta chain appears in the sequencing data of a study of cytomegalovirus exposure and HLA in healthy donors. PCR primers comprised 60 Vbeta and 13 Jbeta primers. Measured with immunoSEQ multiplex PCR; TCRdb has only the in-frame clones, and not every one. There are about 150,000 clones in the sample; more than 70% occur only once, and approximately 6.8% lies in the top ten. The germline gives CDR1 SGHRS, CDR2 YFSETQ. Between the trimmed V and J ends, which lost 0 bases and 3 bases, there was a span of 10 bases. The CDR3 is 14 amino acids. The sequence derives from a male donor in good health and CMV-seropositive. The chain joins TRBV5-1 to TRBJ2-7, with a tentative D call TRBD1 (5 bases). The specimen sequenced was PBMCs. CDR3 amino acids: CASSLGGPSYEQYF. CDR3 sequence (DNA): TGCGCCAGCAGCTTGGGGGGCCCAAGCTACGAGCAGTACTTC.